The clone carrying this T cell receptor beta chain was seen once. Germline V CDR1 and CDR2: MRHNA, SNTAGT. Trimming took 9 bases from V and 4 from J; bases not matched to a gene: 7. The CDR3 runs 14 residues. These data originate in a study of blood T cell repertoires in COVID-19. Across the whole study: Cohort 3 donors were reported recovered after two negative PCRs, clearance, or symptom resolution. PBMCs, B-cell-depleted T cells, or T cells were the source of the cDNA or gDNA that made up the material.

Those enrolled, adults aged roughly 18 to 100 years, came from fewer than 25 US areas. As handled by the study authors: Cell counts per sample came from amplifying reference gene primers. TCRdb's table, derived via immunoSEQ multiplex PCR, lists solely in-frame clones and lacks some. For V, J and clone size, that table is used; D and trimming come from the DNA. The sample comprises fewer than 350,000 clones, more than 75% of which are singletons, and roughly 2% rests with the top ten. Sequencing was carried out using PBMCs or T cells enriched from blood (not recorded which). The clonotype originates from a woman aged 55 to 70 in a cohort exposed to, infected with or recovered from COVID-19 (not recorded which). This sequence joins TRBV6-4 and TRBJ2-3; 10 bases are shared with TRBD2. As DNA, the CDR3 is TGTGCCAGGGGACTAGCGATCGCCCCAGATACGCAGTATTTT. This gives the protein CARGLAIAPDTQYF.